What follows are 27 T cell receptor beta chains derived from one specimen sequenced in a study of cytomegalovirus exposure and HLA in healthy donors. The PCR employed 60 Vbeta primers together with 13 Jbeta primers. Sequencing was performed with immunoSEQ multiplex PCR; in TCRdb, only in-frame clones are kept and a portion is missing. Among roughly 110,000 clones, 81% were seen once, and the ten largest hold approximately 2.2%. The sequencing input was PBMCs. The receptor source for this set is a man aged 25 to 45 in good health and CMV-seronegative.

The chain couples TRBV28 to TRBJ2-1, with D maybe TRBD1 (5 bases). Trimming left V 8 bases short and J 7 bases short, with 9 bases between. The germline V gene encodes CDR1 MDHEN and CDR2 SYDVKM. CDR3 length equals 11 residues. DNA for the CDR3: TGTGCCAGCGGGGCAGTTAATGAGCAGTTCTTC. Amino acids: CASGAVNEQFF.

The CDR3 sequence is CASSESGQRATGYTF. The CDR3 DNA sequence: TGCGCCAGCAGTGAGTCGGGACAGAGGGCTACCGGCTACACCTTC. The chain links TRBV10-2 to TRBJ1-2; 7 bases agree with TRBD1. The CDR3 extends over 15 amino acids. The V gene end was trimmed by 0 bases and the J gene end by 8 bases; junction bases not matched to a gene: 9. Germline values: CDR1 WSHSY, CDR2 SAAADI.

The chain carries TRBV29-1 and TRBJ2-3; 7 positions match TRBD2. V was pared by 1 base and J by 5 bases, with 6 bases of the junction left unmatched. The CDR3 length is 14 residues. CDR1 and CDR2 from the germline V gene are SQVTM and ANQGSEA. The CDR3 coding sequence is TGCAGCGTTGAAGGTGGGAGGGTTGGAGATACGCAGTATTTT. Amino acid sequence: CSVEGGRVGDTQYF.

This clone appeared once. The chain uses TRBV10-1 and TRBJ2-1; TRBD2 agrees at 9 bases. Looked up from germline, CDR1 is WNHNN and CDR2 is SYGVQD (reference sequence). V was pared by 2 bases and J by 0 bases, with 8 bases of the junction left unmatched. This CDR3 has 18 amino acids. In DNA form, the CDR3 reads TGCGCCAGCAGTGAGGTGGCGACTAGCGGAAGCTCCTACAATGAGCAGTTCTTC. Its translation: CASSEVATSGSSYNEQFF.

The chain links TRBV2 to TRBJ2-5, with D possibly matching TRBD2 (5 bases). In germline, CDR1 is SNHLY, CDR2 FYNNEI. Between the trimmed V and J ends, which lost 6 bases and 3 bases, there was a span of 11 bases. This CDR3 comprises 13 residues. The CDR3 reads CASSAQLEETQYF. CDR3 DNA sequence: TGTGCCAGCAGCGCTCAACTAGAAGAGACCCAGTACTTC.

This rearrangement joins TRBV30 to TRBJ2-7, with TRBD1 matching 7 bases. V was clipped by 4 bases and J by 5 bases; unmatched bases: 8. This CDR3 comprises 13 residues. Germline CDR1 is GTSNPN and CDR2 is SVGIG (reference sequence). DNA of the CDR3: TGTGCCTGGATCCCACAGGGGACGAACGAGCAGTACTTC. Amino acid sequence: CAWIPQGTNEQYF. The full variable domain, with the rest looked up from reference TRBV30 and TRBJ2-7, is SQTIHQWPATLVQPVGSPLSLECTVEGTSNPNLYWYRQAAGRGLQLLFYSVGIGQISSEVPQNLSASRPQDRQFILSSKKLLLSDSGFYLCAWIPQGTNEQYFGPGTRLTVT.

The chain links TRBV9 to TRBJ1-1; 11 nucleotides line up with TRBD1. CDR1 is SGDLS, CDR2 YYNGEE, per germline. Trimming removed 4 bases from V and 4 bases from J; junction bases left unmatched: 6. The CDR3 spans 15 residues. CDR3 region: CASSPGTGGRTEAFF. DNA for the CDR3: TGTGCCAGCAGCCCTGGGACAGGGGGTCGCACTGAAGCTTTCTTT.

This clone was seen once. V and J are TRBV25-1 and TRBJ2-7; possibly TRBD1 for D (5 bases). This CDR3 is built from 14 residues. Per the germline V gene, CDR1 is MGHDK and CDR2 is SYGVNS. V shed 2 bases and J shed 5 bases, with 13 bases lying between them. As DNA, the CDR3 is TGTGCCAGCAGTGAACTTCAGGGTTGGAACGAGCAGTACTTC. It specifies CASSELQGWNEQYF.

This rearrangement joins TRBV28 to TRBJ2-2; D is possibly TRBD2 (7 bases). Between the trimmed V and J ends, which lost 10 bases and 6 bases, there was a span of 21 bases. The CDR3 loop spans 15 amino acids. The germline gives CDR1 MDHEN, CDR2 SYDVKM. The CDR3 DNA is TGTGCCACCCTAATAGGGGGGGCCGAGGCCGGGGAGCTGTTTTTT. Encoded protein: CATLIGGAEAGELFF. The full variable domain, in which reference TRBV28 and TRBJ2-2 provide the parts outside the CDR3, is DVKVTQSSRYLVKRTGEKVFLECVQDMDHENMFWYRQDPGLGLRLIYFSYDVKMKEKGDIPEGYSVSREKKERFSLILESASTNQTSMYLCATLIGGAEAGELFFGEGSRLTVL.

The chain uses TRBV7-2 and TRBJ2-7; tentatively, D is TRBD2 (6 bases). This CDR3 is built from 14 residues. From germline, CDR1 is SGHTA and CDR2 FQGNSA. V lost 0 bases and J 0 bases, leaving 6 bases between the germline ends. The CDR3 is CASSLAGGSYEQYF. The CDR3 coding sequence is TGTGCCAGCAGCTTAGCGGGGGGCTCCTACGAGCAGTACTTC.

This chain joins TRBV5-1 and TRBJ1-1; maybe TRBD1 (5 bases). CDR1 and CDR2 from the germline V gene are SGHRS and YFSETQ. The germline V and J ends were trimmed by 4 bases and 0 bases, with 7 bases remaining between them. CDR3 length: 13 amino acids. Here the CDR3 reads CASSRGVNTEAFF. CDR3 coding DNA: TGCGCCAGCAGCCGGGGGGTGAACACTGAAGCTTTCTTT.

This clone is a singleton in its sample. The chain carries TRBV28 and TRBJ2-7; TRBD2 aligns across 14 bases. The CDR3 loop spans 14 amino acids. Germline values: CDR1 MDHEN, CDR2 SYDVKM. Trimming removed 6 bases from V and 6 bases from J; junction bases left unmatched: 4. The CDR3 loop reads CASSPTSGRVEQYF. In nucleotides, the CDR3 is TGTGCCAGCAGCCCGACTAGCGGGAGGGTCGAGCAGTACTTC.

This clone turned up a few times. The chain recombines TRBV9 with TRBJ2-2; 9 bases agree with TRBD1. The CDR3 is made up of 15 amino acids. After removal of 4 bases from V and 3 bases from J, the junction contained 4 bases not matched to a gene. Germline V gene data show CDR1 as SGDLS and CDR2 as YYNGEE. CDR3 sequence (DNA): TGTGCCAGCAGCTCGGGACAGGGACACACCGGGGAGCTGTTTTTT. Protein sequence: CASSSGQGHTGELFF.

J is TRBJ2-1 and V is TRBV30, with 7 bases that match TRBD2. Unmatched junction bases numbered 11, after V lost 5 bases and J lost 10 bases. CDR1 GTSNPN and CDR2 SVGIG come from the germline V gene (reference sequence). CDR3 length: 13 amino acids. The chain's CDR3 is CAWGDRIGGEQFF. CDR3 coding DNA: TGTGCCTGGGGTGACCGGATCGGGGGGGAGCAGTTCTTC.

The gene calls are TRBV27 and TRBJ2-1, with TRBD2 matching 7 bases. Germline V gene sequence: CDR1 MNHEY, CDR2 SMNVEV (reference sequence). CDR3 length: 16 amino acids. Unmatched junction bases numbered 14, after V lost 8 bases and J lost 4 bases. In DNA form, the CDR3 reads TGTGCCAGCCATAGGAAATCCGGGAGGTTTTACAATGAGCAGTTCTTC. Translating it yields CASHRKSGRFYNEQFF.

This clone was found a few times. The chain employs TRBV5-6 and TRBJ2-6, with TRBD2 as a possible D gene (5 bases). V was clipped by 5 bases and J by 0 bases, with 21 bases between them. The germline CDR1 and CDR2 sequences are SGHDT and YYEEEE. The CDR3 is made up of 19 amino acids. Here the CDR3 reads CASRIIGVASPSGANVLTF. CDR3 bases: TGTGCCAGCAGGATAATCGGGGTGGCCTCCCCCTCTGGGGCCAACGTCCTGACTTTC.

This rearrangement joins TRBV7-3 to TRBJ1-2, with 10 bases that match TRBD1. The CDR3 runs to 15 residues. Germline loops: CDR1 SGHTA, CDR2 FQGTGA. Trimming cost V 4 bases and J 8 bases; bases outside gene matches: 10. The CDR3 nucleotides read TGTGCCAGCAGCTCAGCCGGGACAGGGGTGGAAGGCTACACCTTC. Residues: CASSSAGTGVEGYTF.

The V and J genes are TRBV11-2 and TRBJ2-7; D perhaps matches TRBD2 (5 bases). The V end was cut by 2 bases, the J end by 2 bases, with 10 bases between. CDR3 length: 14 amino acids. Germline-derived CDR1 and CDR2 are SGHAT and FQNNGV. The CDR3 nucleotides are TGTGCCAGCAGCTTAACCGGGAACCCCTACGAGCAGTACTTC. Its translation is CASSLTGNPYEQYF.

This chain joins TRBV4-2 and TRBJ2-7, with D maybe TRBD2 (6 bases). The germline gives CDR1 LGHNA, CDR2 YNFKEQ. Deletions cut 4 bases from V and 8 bases from J, with 12 bases between. There are 12 residues in the CDR3. The CDR3 sequence is CASSRAGSQQYF. As DNA, the CDR3 is TGTGCCAGCAGCCGGGCGGGATCGCAGCAGTACTTC.

The rearrangement links TRBV15 to TRBJ2-5; TRBD2 matches at 8 bases. Germline lookup yields CDR1 LNHNV and CDR2 YYDKDF (reference sequence). This CDR3 has 12 amino acids. V trimming: 10 bases; J trimming: 1 base; junction bases outside the gene matches: 2. CDR3 protein: CASSGAQETQYF. As DNA, the CDR3 is TGTGCCAGTAGCGGGGCCCAAGAGACCCAGTACTTC.

The chain is built from TRBV11-2 and TRBJ1-4; 7 nucleotides agree with TRBD1. The CDR3 has 14 residues. In germline, CDR1 is SGHAT, CDR2 FQNNGV. V lost 5 bases and J lost 7; bases outside the gene matches: 7. The CDR3 DNA sequence: TGTGCCAGCAGCGCGACAGGGAGAGGTGAAAAACTGTTTTTT. Residues: CASSATGRGEKLFF.

Many counts were recorded for this clone. CDR3 region: CASGTGGNIQYF. CDR3 DNA sequence: TGTGCCAGCGGGACAGGAGGAAACATTCAGTACTTC. The chain employs TRBV7-3 and TRBJ2-4; 8 bases fit TRBD1. The CDR3 is 12 residues long. The V and J ends lost 8 bases and 6 bases, in that order; junction bases with no gene match: 3. From germline, CDR1 is SGHTA and CDR2 FQGTGA.

This rearrangement joins TRBV6-1 to TRBJ1-2, with TRBD1 matching over 7 bases. The trim removed 6 bases at V and 4 bases at J, leaving 11 bases unmatched. From germline, CDR1 is MNHNS and CDR2 SASEGT. The CDR3 length is 15 residues. The CDR3 loop reads CASRGDSPIFYGYTF. CDR3 sequence (DNA): TGTGCCAGCAGAGGGGACAGCCCCATCTTCTATGGCTACACCTTC.

The J gene is TRBJ2-7, the V gene TRBV4-1; 7 bases are a match to TRBD1. Trimming removed 0 bases from V and 3 bases from J; junction bases left unmatched: 8. Germline assignment: CDR1 MGHRA and CDR2 YSYEKL. The CDR3 length is 16 residues. The CDR3, as DNA: TGCGCCAGCAGCCAAGATGCTGGGACAGAATTCTACGAGCAGTACTTC. This translates into CASSQDAGTEFYEQYF.

This clone was seen a handful of times. This chain joins TRBV6-1 and TRBJ1-1; 7 positions match TRBD1. Germline CDR1 reads MNHNS; CDR2 reads SASEGT. The CDR3 sequence is 13 residues long. The V gene end was trimmed by 6 bases and the J gene end by 6 bases; junction bases not matched to a gene: 7. The CDR3 DNA reads as TGTGCCAGCAGGACAGGGAGTGGATCTGAAGCTTTCTTT. Its translation: CASRTGSGSEAFF.

The table lists this clone with a few counts. This chain uses TRBV4-1 with TRBJ2-1; no clear D gene. The germline gives CDR1 MGHRA, CDR2 YSYEKL. This CDR3 has 16 amino acids. V was cut by 1 base and J by 0 bases, with 10 bases left in between. The CDR3 nucleotides read TGCGCCAGCAGCCAAGTCGACATCCTCTCCTACAATGAGCAGTTCTTC. Its protein product is CASSQVDILSYNEQFF.

The chain links TRBV6-1 to TRBJ2-7, with a weak D call TRBD2 (6 bases). V lost 0 bases, J lost 4 bases, and 13 bases lay in between. The CDR3 sequence is 15 residues long. Germline-derived CDR1 and CDR2 are MNHNS and SASEGT. In DNA, the CDR3 is TGTGCCAGCAGTGAAGCCCCCGGGACTGCTTACGAGCAGTACTTC. It encodes CASSEAPGTAYEQYF.